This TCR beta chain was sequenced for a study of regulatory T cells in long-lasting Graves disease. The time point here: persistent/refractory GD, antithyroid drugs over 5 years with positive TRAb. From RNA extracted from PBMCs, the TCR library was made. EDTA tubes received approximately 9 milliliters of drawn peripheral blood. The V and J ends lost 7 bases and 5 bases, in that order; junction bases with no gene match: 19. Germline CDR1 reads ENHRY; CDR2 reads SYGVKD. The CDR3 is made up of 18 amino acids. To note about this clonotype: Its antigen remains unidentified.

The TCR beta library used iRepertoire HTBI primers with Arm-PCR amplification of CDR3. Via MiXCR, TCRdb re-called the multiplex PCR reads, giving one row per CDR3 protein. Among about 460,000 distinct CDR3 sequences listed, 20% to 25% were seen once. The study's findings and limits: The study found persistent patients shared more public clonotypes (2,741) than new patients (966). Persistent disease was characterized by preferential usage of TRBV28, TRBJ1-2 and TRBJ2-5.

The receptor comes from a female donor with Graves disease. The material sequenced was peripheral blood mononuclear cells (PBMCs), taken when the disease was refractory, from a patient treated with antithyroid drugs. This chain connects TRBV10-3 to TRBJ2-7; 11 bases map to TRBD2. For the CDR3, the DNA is TGTGCCATCACCCCCGGGGGGCTAGCGGGAGGCCTGAGGAACGAGCAGTACTTC. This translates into CAITPGGLAGGLRNEQYF.